The next 9 T cell receptor beta chains were all read from a single sample in a study of blood T cell repertoires in COVID-19. Method: immunoSEQ multiplex PCR; TCRdb's copy keeps in-frame clones and lacks some. The sample records about 240,000 clones, around 89% being singletons. The sequenced sample consisted of PBMCs or T cells enriched from blood (not recorded which). These receptor sequences come from a woman aged 30 to 39 who had recovered from COVID-19.

This chain uses TRBV7-3 with TRBJ1-2; TRBD1 might be the D (6 bases). This CDR3 comprises 13 residues. Trimming left V 4 bases short and J 5 bases short, with 11 bases between. Germline V gene lookup returns CDR1 SGHTA and CDR2 FQGTGA. Written as DNA, the CDR3 is TGTGCCAGCAGCTCACAGGGTGTGTATGGCTACACCTTC. Its translation is CASSSQGVYGYTF.

CDR3 sequence reads: CASSLAPDRDTEAFF. In DNA form, the CDR3 reads TGCGCCAGCAGCTTGGCCCCGGACAGGGACACTGAAGCTTTCTTT. The rearrangement uses TRBV5-1 and TRBJ1-1, with 8 bases identical to TRBD1. The CDR3 totals 15 residues. Germline V gene sequence: CDR1 SGHRS, CDR2 YFSETQ. Trimming cost V 0 bases and J 3 bases; bases outside gene matches: 4. Using reference TRBV5-1 and TRBJ1-1 for the parts outside the CDR3, the full variable domain is KAGVTQTPRYLIKTRGQQVTLSCSPISGHRSVSWYQQTPGQGLQFLFEYFSETQRNKGNFPGRFSGRQFSNSRSEMNVSTLELGDSALYLCASSLAPDRDTEAFFGQGTRLTVV.

This clone was seen only a few times. The chain recombines TRBV4-1 with TRBJ1-5; TRBD1 matches 7 bases. The CDR3 has 15 amino acids. V lost 4 bases to trimming and J lost 6 bases; unmatched junction nucleotides: 9. Germline V gene lookup returns CDR1 MGHRA and CDR2 YSYEKL. CDR3 bases: TGCGCCAGCAGCCGCTCCGGGACAGCCCTTCAGCCCCAGCATTTT. It is translated as CASSRSGTALQPQHF.

The V and J genes are TRBV10-3 and TRBJ1-2, with TRBD1 identical over 7 bases. Germline values: CDR1 ENHRY, CDR2 SYGVKD. The CDR3 is 16 residues long. The trim removed 0 bases at V and 10 bases at J, leaving 14 bases unmatched. This CDR3 is CAISESGRQGLFDYTF. CDR3 coding DNA: TGTGCCATCAGTGAGTCCGGGAGACAGGGTCTTTTTGACTACACCTTC.

The chain couples TRBV12-3 or TRBV12-4 to TRBJ2-2; D perhaps matches TRBD2 (6 bases). V was trimmed by 8 bases and J by 1 base, leaving 8 bases between them. The CDR3 is made up of 13 amino acids. The CDR3 spells CASEAGNTGELFF. The CDR3 nucleotides read TGTGCCAGCGAAGCGGGGAACACCGGGGAGCTGTTTTTT.

This chain links TRBV5-1 with TRBJ2-5; 7 positions match TRBD1. The CDR3 covers 17 residues. V was pared by 2 bases and J by 5 bases, with 15 bases of the junction left unmatched. CDR1 and CDR2 (germline): SGHRS, YFSETQ. This CDR3 reads CASSFSPAAGGMETQYF. The CDR3 DNA follows: TGCGCCAGCAGCTTTTCGCCCGCGGCAGGGGGAATGGAGACCCAGTACTTC.

The chain couples TRBV5-3 to TRBJ2-7; no firm D call. TRBV5-3 carries the ORF label, with uncertain function. The CDR3 has 11 residues. V was trimmed by 5 bases and J by 3 bases, leaving 6 bases between them. The CDR3 region has the DNA TGTGCCAGAAGTACCAGCTACGAGCAGTACTTC. Its translation is CARSTSYEQYF.

The chain has TRBV4-3 and TRBJ1-1; 8 bases agree with TRBD1. J gave up 0 bases and V 4 bases, and 4 bases lay outside the gene matches. The germline V gene has CDR1 LGHNA and CDR2 YSLEER. The CDR3 loop spans 15 amino acids. CDR3 in DNA: TGCGCCAGCAGCCCCTGGACAGGGTTGAACACTGAAGCTTTCTTT. This encodes CASSPWTGLNTEAFF.

V usage is TRBV18 and J usage is TRBJ2-2, with D perhaps TRBD2 (6 bases). The CDR3 consists of 14 residues. Germline CDR1 is KGHSH and CDR2 is LQKENI. The V end lost 2 bases, the J end lost 6 bases, and 10 bases lay between the germline ends. CDR3 residues: CASSPVAGPGELFF. In DNA form, the CDR3 reads TGTGCCAGCTCACCAGTCGCGGGGCCCGGGGAGCTGTTTTTT.